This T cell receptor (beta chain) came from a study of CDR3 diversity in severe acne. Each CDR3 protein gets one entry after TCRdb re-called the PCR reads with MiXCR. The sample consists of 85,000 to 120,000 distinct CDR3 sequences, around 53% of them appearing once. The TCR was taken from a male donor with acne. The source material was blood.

The CDR3 coding sequence is TGTGCCAGCAGCTTAGGGACAGGGATTGAAGCTTTCTTT. Amino acid sequence: CASSLGTGIEAFF. This chain joins TRBV7-4 and TRBJ1-1; 8 nucleotides agree with TRBD1. CDR1 is SGHVT, CDR2 SQSDAQ, per germline. The CDR3 length is 13 residues. J lost 7 bases, V lost 1 base, and 2 bases had no gene match.